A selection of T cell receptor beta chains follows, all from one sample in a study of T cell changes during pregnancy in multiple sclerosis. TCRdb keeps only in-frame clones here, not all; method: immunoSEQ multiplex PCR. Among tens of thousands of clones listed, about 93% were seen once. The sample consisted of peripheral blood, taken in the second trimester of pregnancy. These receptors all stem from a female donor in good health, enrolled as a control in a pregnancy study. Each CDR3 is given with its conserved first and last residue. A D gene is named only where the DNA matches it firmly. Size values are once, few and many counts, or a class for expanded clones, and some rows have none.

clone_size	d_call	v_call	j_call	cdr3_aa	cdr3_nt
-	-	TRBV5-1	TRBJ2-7	CASSLEVGRGSSYEQYF	TGCGCCAGCAGCTTGGAAGTAGGTAGGGGCTCCTCCTACGAGCAGTACTTC
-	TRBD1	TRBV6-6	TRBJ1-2	CASSYSPGQEDGYTF	TGTGCCAGCAGTTACTCCCCGGGACAGGAGGATGGCTACACCTTC
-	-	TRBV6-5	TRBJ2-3	CASTRDFSTDTQYF	TGTGCCAGCACCCGGGACTTTAGCACAGATACGCAGTATTTT
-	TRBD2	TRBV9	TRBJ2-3	CASQRGVSDTQYF	TGTGCCAGTCAGCGGGGGGTGTCAGATACGCAGTATTTT
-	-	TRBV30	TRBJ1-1	CAWSVRGGGGTEAFF	TGTGCCTGGAGTGTAAGGGGGGGCGGAGGCACTGAAGCTTTCTTT
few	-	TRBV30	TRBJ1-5	CAWSVGRSGAQHF	TGTGCCTGGAGTGTGGGCCGTTCAGGGGCCCAGCATTTT
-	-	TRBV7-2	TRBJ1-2	CASSPQWGAGYGYTF	TGTGCCAGCAGCCCCCAATGGGGCGCAGGCTATGGCTACACCTTC
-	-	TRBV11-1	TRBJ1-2	CASSFLNYGYTF	TGTGCCAGCAGCTTCCTGAACTATGGCTACACCTTC
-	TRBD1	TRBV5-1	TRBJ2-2	CASSIGSGGSNTGELFF	TGCGCCAGCAGCATCGGTTCAGGGGGCTCGAACACCGGGGAGCTGTTTTTT
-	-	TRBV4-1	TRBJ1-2	CASSQGQNYGYTF	TGCGCCAGCAGCCAAGGGCAGAACTATGGCTACACCTTC
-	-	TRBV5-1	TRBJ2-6	CASSLSLTFSGANVLTF	TGCGCCAGCAGCTTGTCCTTGACATTTTCTGGGGCCAACGTCCTGACTTTC
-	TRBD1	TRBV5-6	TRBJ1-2	CASSPTGNHGYTF	TGTGCCAGCAGCCCGACAGGGAATCATGGCTACACCTTC
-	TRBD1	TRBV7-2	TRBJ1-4	CASSPGTGYEKLFF	TGTGCCAGCAGCCCCGGGACAGGGTACGAAAAACTGTTTTTT
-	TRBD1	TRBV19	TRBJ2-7	CASTPSRGQTYEQYF	TGTGCCAGTACTCCTTCTCGGGGACAGACCTACGAGCAGTACTTC
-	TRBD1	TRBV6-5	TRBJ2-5	CASRRTGPETQYF	TGTGCCAGCAGGCGGACAGGGCCAGAGACCCAGTACTTC
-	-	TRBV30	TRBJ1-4	CAWSSNSNEKLFF	TGTGCCTGGAGTAGTAACTCAAATGAAAAACTGTTTTTT
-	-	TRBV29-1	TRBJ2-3	CSVPGVATDTQYF	TGCAGCGTTCCAGGGGTTGCGACAGATACGCAGTATTTT
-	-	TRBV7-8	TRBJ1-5	CASSDRREGPFNQPQHF	TGTGCCAGCAGCGACAGGCGTGAGGGGCCCTTCAATCAGCCCCAGCATTTT
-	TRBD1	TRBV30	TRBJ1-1	CAWSDRVSEAFF	TGTGCCTGGAGCGACAGGGTCTCTGAAGCTTTCTTT
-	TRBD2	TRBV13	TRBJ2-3	CASSFMAGGLTDTQYF	TGTGCCAGCAGCTTCATGGCGGGGGGGCTAACAGATACGCAGTATTTT
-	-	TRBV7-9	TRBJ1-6	CASSSEGSSYNSPLHF	TGTGCCAGCAGCAGTGAAGGGAGCTCCTATAATTCACCCCTCCACTTT
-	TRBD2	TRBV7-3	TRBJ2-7	CASSLTSGGYEQYF	TGTGCCAGCAGCTTAACTAGCGGGGGCTACGAGCAGTACTTC
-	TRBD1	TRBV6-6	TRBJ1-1	CASSYTDRGTTAFF	TGTGCCAGCAGTTACACGGACAGGGGGACGACCGCTTTCTTT
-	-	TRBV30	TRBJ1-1	CAWSAPTVLNTEAFF	TGTGCCTGGAGTGCCCCGACAGTACTTAACACTGAAGCTTTCTTT
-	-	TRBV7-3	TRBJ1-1	CASSITGRATEAFF	TGTGCCAGCAGCATTACAGGGAGGGCGACTGAAGCTTTCTTT
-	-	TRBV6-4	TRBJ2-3	CASGPTRSTDTQYF	TGTGCCAGCGGACCGACTAGGAGCACAGATACGCAGTATTTT
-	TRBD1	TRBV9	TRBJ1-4	CASSVGQAGVEKLFF	TGTGCCAGCAGCGTCGGACAGGCTGGGGTAGAAAAACTGTTTTTT
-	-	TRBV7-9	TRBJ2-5	CASRGLQETQYF	TGTGCCAGCAGGGGACTTCAAGAGACCCAGTACTTC
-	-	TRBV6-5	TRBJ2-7	CASGRRGSYEQYF	TGTGCCAGCGGAAGACGGGGATCCTACGAGCAGTACTTC